The clone carrying this T cell receptor beta chain was seen only a few times. The antigen is not known. TCRdb itself ran the reads through MiXCR, one entry per CDR3 protein. The sample includes roughly 920,000 distinct CDR3 sequences, about a third of them seen just once. These data come from a study of T cell repertoires in cytomegalovirus infection. V lost 5 bases and J 1 base, leaving 18 bases between the germline ends. The CDR3 spans 16 residues. V usage is TRBV12-3 or TRBV12-4 and J usage is TRBJ2-7, with a possible D match to TRBD1 (5 bases). The TCR was taken from a human donor in good health (CMV status not recorded). Some clones in this sample may be carry-over from other donors' samples. Sequences were derived from cultured CD8+ T cells from PBMCs, sampled from culture after CMV antigen stimulation. The CDR3 sequence is CASSHVRMGPSYEQYF. As DNA, the CDR3 is TGTGCCAGCAGTCACGTAAGAATGGGGCCATCCTACGAGCAGTACTTC.